Below, 5 T cell receptor beta chains from the same sample are listed, as sequenced in a study of CD8 T cells in Susac syndrome. Reverse transcription of about 0.45 to 1 ug RNA was performed with random hexamers. TCRdb independently ran MiXCR on the immunoSEQ multiplex PCR reads; one entry per CDR3 protein. This sample carries some 100,000 distinct CDR3 sequences, about 95% of them seen once, and the ten largest clones take 0.3%. Sequencing used CD8+ T cells from PBMCs. These receptors came from a human donor with Susac syndrome.

The chain recombines TRBV19 with TRBJ1-2; 7 bases agree with TRBD1. Germline CDR1 and CDR2: LNHDA and SQIVND (reference sequence). The ends lost 5 bases at V and 0 bases at J; junction bases unmatched: 6. The length of the CDR3 is 15 residues. CDR3 protein: CASSVSQGANYGYTF. The CDR3 DNA sequence: TGTGCCAGTAGTGTGTCTCAGGGGGCTAACTATGGCTACACCTTC.

The V and J genes are TRBV7-9 and TRBJ2-7; the D is unclear. V lost 5 bases, J lost 6 bases, and 17 bases lay in between. The CDR3 runs to 14 residues. Germline V lookup: CDR1 SEHNR, CDR2 FQNEAQ (reference sequence). CDR3 sequence: CASSPAVDGLEQYF. The CDR3 DNA follows: TGTGCCAGCAGCCCCGCTGTGGACGGGCTCGAGCAGTACTTC.

The V gene is TRBV24-1, the J gene TRBJ1-5; possibly TRBD1 for D (6 bases). The V and J ends lost 9 bases and 9 bases respectively, with 17 bases between them. The CDR3 length is 13 residues. Germline lookup yields CDR1 KGHDR and CDR2 SFDVKD. The CDR3: CATSGDNAPPQHF. In DNA form, the CDR3 reads TGTGCCACCTCGGGGGACAACGCTCCGCCCCAGCATTTT.

The V call is TRBV7-9, the J call TRBJ1-4, with D possibly being TRBD1 (5 bases). Per germline, CDR1 SEHNR and CDR2 FQNEAQ (reference sequence). The CDR3 is 17 residues long. V was cut by 0 bases and J by 5 bases, with 16 bases left in between. This CDR3 is CASSLAQEFVGNEKLFF. CDR3 in DNA: TGTGCCAGCAGCTTAGCACAGGAATTTGTTGGAAATGAAAAACTGTTTTTT.

The gene calls are TRBV5-1 and TRBJ2-6; possibly TRBD2 for D (6 bases). This CDR3 is 16 amino acids long. The germline V gene has CDR1 SGHRS and CDR2 YFSETQ. V was cut by 4 bases and J by 0 bases, with 11 bases left in between. This CDR3 reads CASSRVGGSGANVLTF. As DNA, the CDR3 is TGCGCCAGCAGCCGCGTGGGGGGCTCTGGGGCCAACGTCCTGACTTTC.